The 22 T cell receptor beta chains presented below share a single source sample, sequenced in a study of OX40 agonist ivuxolimab in advanced cancers. The method was immunoSEQ multiplex PCR; TCRdb's version includes in-frame clones alone and lacks a portion of them. The sample records tens of thousands of clones, approximately 86% being singletons. This specimen was CD4+ or CD8+ T cells sorted from blood, taken in a trial of the OX40 agonist ivuxolimab. The receptors here all came from an adult with an advanced solid tumor such as melanoma, head and neck, liver or kidney cancer.

V usage is TRBV7-9 and J usage is TRBJ2-7, with D uncertain. Germline assignment: CDR1 SEHNR and CDR2 FQNEAQ (reference sequence). Trimming pared 5 bases from V and 6 bases from J, leaving 8 bases between. The CDR3 length is 11 residues. CDR3 protein: CASSPGSEQYF. CDR3 nucleotide sequence: TGTGCCAGCAGCCCAGGTAGCGAGCAGTACTTC.

V usage is TRBV4-1 and J usage is TRBJ2-5; D remains unclear. The CDR3 loop spans 16 amino acids. CDR1 and CDR2 (germline): MGHRA, YSYEKL. V was pared by 0 bases and J by 1 base, with 12 bases between. For the CDR3, the DNA is TGCGCCAGCAGCCAAGAATACCCAGGTCCCCAAGAGACCCAGTACTTC. Protein product: CASSQEYPGPQETQYF.

The gene calls are TRBV7-9 and TRBJ2-7; D is ambiguous. V dropped 5 bases and J dropped 3 bases, with 14 bases sitting between them. The CDR3 length is 14 residues. Germline V CDR1 and CDR2: SEHNR, FQNEAQ (reference sequence). The CDR3 loop is CASSQDNSRYEQYF. As DNA, the CDR3 is TGTGCCAGCAGCCAGGATAACAGTCGCTACGAGCAGTACTTC.

V and J are TRBV15 and TRBJ2-1; D might be TRBD1 (6 bases). This CDR3 spans 14 amino acids. The V gene's germline CDR1 is LNHNV and CDR2 YYDKDF (reference sequence). Trimming took 3 bases from V and 7 from J, leaving 13 bases between them. CDR3 loop: CATSSRGLGNEQFF. The CDR3 DNA reads TGTGCCACCAGCAGCAGGGGTCTAGGTAATGAGCAGTTCTTC.

This chain links TRBV29-1 with TRBJ1-4, with TRBD1 identical over 10 bases. This CDR3 spans 14 amino acids. Losses at the gene ends were 7 bases for V and 8 bases for J; bases not matched to a gene: 10. CDR1 and CDR2 (germline): SQVTM, ANQGSEA. The CDR3 is CSARRGTGAEKLFF. The CDR3 DNA reads TGCAGCGCCCGCCGCGGGACAGGGGCCGAAAAACTGTTTTTT.

The genes are TRBV25-1 and TRBJ1-5; D unresolved. Germline lookup yields CDR1 MGHDK and CDR2 SYGVNS. The CDR3 is 14 residues long. V was trimmed by 2 bases and J by 0 bases, leaving 5 bases between them. Here the CDR3 DNA reads TGTGCCAGCAGTGAACGATATAGCAATCAGCCCCAGCATTTT. It encodes CASSERYSNQPQHF. Variable domain in full (rest from reference TRBV25-1 and TRBJ1-5): EADIYQTPRYLVIGTGKKITLECSQTMGHDKMYWYQQDPGMELHLIHYSYGVNSTEKGDLSSESTVSRIRTEHFPLTLESARPSHTSQYLCASSERYSNQPQHFGDGTRLSIL.

The chain has TRBV7-2 and TRBJ1-4; TRBD1 is a possible D gene (5 bases). Germline V gives CDR1 SGHTA, CDR2 FQGNSA. V lost 0 bases and J 3 bases, leaving 5 bases between the germline ends. The CDR3 has 14 amino acids. CDR3 DNA: TGTGCCAGCAGCTTAGCGGGGGCTAATGAAAAACTGTTTTTT. Amino acid sequence: CASSLAGANEKLFF.

The chain couples TRBV4-1 to TRBJ2-2; 7 nucleotides align to TRBD2. CDR1 is MGHRA, CDR2 YSYEKL, per germline. The length of the CDR3 is 17 residues. Trimming removed 1 base from V and 4 bases from J; junction bases left unmatched: 9. CDR3 bases: TGCGCCAGCAGCCAAGCTCGAGGGGAGGGGTTCACCGGGGAGCTGTTTTTT. Its translation is CASSQARGEGFTGELFF.

The chain employs TRBV4-3 and TRBJ2-3; 10 bases match TRBD2. Germline V lookup: CDR1 LGHNA, CDR2 YSLEER. This CDR3 has 16 amino acids. V dropped 0 bases and J dropped 3; count of bases not matched to a gene: 3. The CDR3 sequence: CASSQDRTSGTDTQYF. The CDR3 DNA sequence: TGCGCCAGCAGCCAAGATCGGACTAGCGGAACAGATACGCAGTATTTT.

The chain is built from TRBV7-3 and TRBJ2-1; 11 nucleotides match TRBD2. There are 17 residues in the CDR3. J lost 4 bases, V lost 2 bases, and 7 bases had no gene match. CDR1 is SGHTA, CDR2 FQGTGA, per germline. In nucleotides, the CDR3 is TGTGCCAGCAGCTTAGTCGCGGGACTAGCGGCTTACAATGAGCAGTTCTTC. This sequence encodes CASSLVAGLAAYNEQFF.

The chain employs TRBV15 and TRBJ1-1; D unclear. Germline assignment: CDR1 LNHNV and CDR2 YYDKDF (reference sequence). Deletions cut 0 bases from V and 4 bases from J, with 12 bases between. CDR3 length equals 15 residues. As DNA, the CDR3 is TGTGCCACCAGCAGAGATGCAGGAGGAGCCACTGAAGCTTTCTTT. It is translated as CATSRDAGGATEAFF. The variable domain in full, completed from reference TRBV15 and TRBJ1-1, reads DAMVIQNPRYQVTQFGKPVTLSCSQTLNHNVMYWYQQKSSQAPKLLFHYYDKDFNNEADTPDNFQSRRPNTSFCFLDIRSPGLGDTAMYLCATSRDAGGATEAFFGQGTRLTVV.

The chain couples TRBV15 to TRBJ2-1; D is perhaps TRBD2 (6 bases). The CDR3 totals 16 residues. V dropped 1 base and J dropped 8 bases, with 18 bases sitting between them. Germline V gene lookup returns CDR1 LNHNV and CDR2 YYDKDF (reference sequence). This CDR3 is CATSRGLEGPRDEQFF. As DNA, the CDR3 is TGTGCCACCAGCAGAGGATTGGAGGGGCCTAGAGATGAGCAGTTCTTC.

The rearrangement joins TRBV5-6 to TRBJ1-2; a possible D gene is TRBD1 (5 bases). Germline assignment: CDR1 SGHDT and CDR2 YYEEEE. V lost 4 bases and J lost 4, with 23 bases in between. The CDR3 runs to 17 residues. The CDR3 DNA follows: TGTGCCAGCAGCAAGAATACCGGGACGCTATTCTTCTATGGCTACACCTTC. Translated, it gives CASSKNTGTLFFYGYTF.

The chain couples TRBV6-5 to TRBJ2-7; 7 bases map to TRBD1. With V trimmed by 5 bases and J by 4 bases, 5 bases remained unmatched. CDR3 length: 13 residues. CDR1 is MNHEY and CDR2 is SVGAGI in the germline V gene. The CDR3 nucleotides are TGTGCCAGCAGTCGCACAGGGGATTACGAGCAGTACTTC. Its translation: CASSRTGDYEQYF.

The V call is TRBV13, the J call TRBJ2-5; possibly TRBD1 for D (7 bases). Per germline, CDR1 PRHDT and CDR2 FYEKMQ (reference sequence). V lost 6 bases, J lost 3 bases, and 17 bases lay in between. CDR3 length: 15 residues. The CDR3 protein is CASRGGTESEETQYF. Here the CDR3 DNA reads TGTGCCAGCAGGGGCGGGACAGAATCGGAAGAGACCCAGTACTTC. The full variable domain, its missing parts supplied by reference TRBV13 and TRBJ2-5, is AAGVIQSPRHLIKEKRETATLKCYPIPRHDTVYWYQQGPGQDPQFLISFYEKMQSDKGSIPDRFSAQQFSDYHSELNMSSLELGDSALYFCASRGGTESEETQYFGPGTRLLVL.

The chain combines TRBV19 with TRBJ1-5; D is perhaps TRBD1 (5 bases). Germline V lookup: CDR1 LNHDA, CDR2 SQIVND (reference sequence). V lost 2 bases to trimming and J lost 5 bases, with 7 bases between them. This CDR3 has 13 amino acids. Written as DNA, the CDR3 is TGTGCCAGTAGTATAATGGGGGATCAGCCCCAGCATTTT. Encoded protein: CASSIMGDQPQHF.

The genes are TRBV28 and TRBJ2-5, with D possibly being TRBD2 (6 bases). The DNA matches TRBJ2-7 better at its end, which makes the J call doubtful. This CDR3 has 18 amino acids. Germline CDR1 and CDR2: MDHEN and SYDVKM. The CDR3 nucleotides are TGTGCCAGCAGTTCATTTCATGGGGGGAGTGCTAGCTCCTACGAGCAGTACTTC. Translated, it gives CASSSFHGGSASSYEQYF.

V gene TRBV2 combines with J gene TRBJ2-3; D is uncertain. Germline V CDR1 and CDR2: SNHLY, FYNNEI. V lost 2 bases to trimming and J lost 0 bases, with 9 bases between them. The CDR3 loop spans 15 amino acids. The CDR3 region is CASSEISFSTDTQYF. The CDR3 DNA is TGTGCCAGCAGTGAAATCAGTTTTAGCACAGATACGCAGTATTTT.

This clone was seen only a few times. The gene calls are TRBV6-4 and TRBJ2-3, with 9 bases fitting TRBD2. V gave up 3 bases and J gave up 2 bases; unmatched junction bases: 3. The CDR3 has 15 residues. CDR1 is MRHNA and CDR2 is SNTAGT in the germline V gene. In DNA form, the CDR3 reads TGTGCCAGCAGTGAAGCGGGAGGTGCCACAGATACGCAGTATTTT. This translates into CASSEAGGATDTQYF.

A few counts support this clone. The chain employs TRBV6-1 and TRBJ2-5; D gene unclear. Germline-derived CDR1 and CDR2 are MNHNS and SASEGT. The CDR3 totals 13 residues. V gave up 8 bases and J gave up 1 base, with 11 bases separating them. As DNA, the CDR3 is TGTGCCAGCGGGTTTGGCAGCCAAGAGACCCAGTACTTC. Its protein is CASGFGSQETQYF.

The chain employs TRBV11-3 and TRBJ2-7; D tentatively fits TRBD1 or TRBD2 (5 bases each). The germline V and J ends were trimmed by 8 bases and 4 bases, with 15 bases remaining between them. The germline gives CDR1 SGHNT, CDR2 YENEEA. The CDR3 spans 13 residues. This CDR3 is CASSMGVSYEQYF. The CDR3, as DNA: TGTGCCAGCTCTATGGGGGTCAGTTACGAGCAGTACTTC. Based on the CDR3 plus reference TRBV11-3 and TRBJ2-7, the full variable domain is EAGVVQSPRYKIIEKKQPVAFWCNPISGHNTLYWYLQNLGQGPELLIRYENEEAVDDSQLPKDRFSAERLKGVDSTLKIQPAELGDSAVYLCASSMGVSYEQYFGPGTRLTVT.

This clone qualifies as medium-sized. The chain couples TRBV29-1 to TRBJ1-5; a weak D match, TRBD1 (5 bases). V lost 7 bases to trimming and J lost 10 bases, with 26 bases between them. Germline V gene lookup returns CDR1 SQVTM and CDR2 ANQGSEA. The CDR3 length is 15 residues. CDR3 protein: CSAGGTGPMFVPQHF. DNA of the CDR3: TGCAGCGCCGGAGGTACGGGACCAATGTTTGTCCCCCAGCATTTT.